Below are 27 T cell receptor beta chains sequenced from a single sample in a study of blood T cells in healthy people across ages. For the second PCR, which ran for about 6 to 11 cycles, a sample-barcoded 5' primer and a J-beta primer mix were used. MiXCR was run by TCRdb on the 5' RACE reads, yielding one entry per CDR3 protein. The table has about 900,000 distinct CDR3 sequences, around 46% seen once; the top ten hold around an eighth. The sequenced material came from blood. The receptors shown here come from a man aged 25-45 years in good health.

The chain employs TRBV4-2 and TRBJ2-7; the match to TRBD1 covers 8 bases. The J segment lost 5 bases and the V segment lost 4 bases, leaving 10 bases of the junction unmatched. The CDR3 has 15 residues. Germline V lookup: CDR1 LGHNA, CDR2 YNFKEQ. CDR3 sequence: CASSREATGVNEQYF. In nucleotides, the CDR3 is TGTGCCAGCAGCCGAGAGGCGACAGGGGTGAACGAGCAGTACTTC.

The rearrangement links TRBV5-6 to TRBJ1-6; D perhaps matches TRBD1 (6 bases). This CDR3 contains 17 residues. CDR1 is SGHDT, CDR2 YYEEEE, per germline. The ends were cut back, 0 bases at V and 7 bases at J, with 17 bases in the middle. This chain's CDR3 is CASSLDPGASRNSPLHF. Here the CDR3 DNA reads TGTGCCAGCAGCTTGGATCCGGGGGCGTCTAGGAATTCACCCCTCCACTTT.

V usage is TRBV15 and J usage is TRBJ1-4, with a weak D call TRBD1 (6 bases). There are 14 residues in the CDR3. Germline V gene data show CDR1 as LNHNV and CDR2 as YYDKDF (reference sequence). Trimming pared 8 bases from V and 8 bases from J, leaving 18 bases between. This CDR3 reads CATGRGTTSEKLFF. CDR3 DNA sequence: TGTGCCACCGGAAGGGGGACTACGTCGGAAAAACTGTTTTTT.

This rearrangement joins TRBV7-9 to TRBJ1-2, with TRBD1 matching 7 bases. V lost 5 bases and J lost 6; bases outside the gene matches: 6. The CDR3 is made up of 13 amino acids. Looked up from germline, CDR1 is SEHNR and CDR2 is FQNEAQ (reference sequence). CDR3 sequence: CASSRQGLDGYTF. The CDR3 region has the DNA TGTGCCAGCAGCCGACAGGGTTTGGATGGCTACACCTTC.

This clonotype was counted a few times. This chain links TRBV7-9 with TRBJ2-7; D gene unclear. This CDR3 has 14 residues. Per germline, CDR1 SEHNR and CDR2 FQNEAQ (reference sequence). V was pared by 5 bases and J by 5 bases, with 16 bases between. The CDR3, as DNA: TGTGCCAGCAGCCATACGGCCAGAAGAGACGAGCAGTACTTC. Protein product: CASSHTARRDEQYF.

For the CDR3, the DNA is TGTGCCAGCAGCCCAGACAGGCCCTCTGGGGCCAACGTCCTGACTTTC. Translating it yields CASSPDRPSGANVLTF. V and J are TRBV12-3 or TRBV12-4 and TRBJ2-6; perhaps TRBD1 as D (6 bases). Trimming left V 6 bases short and J 0 bases short, with 12 bases between. The CDR3 runs 16 residues.

The gene calls are TRBV6-5 and TRBJ2-5; D is possibly TRBD2 (7 bases). V was clipped by 0 bases and J by 2 bases, with 13 bases between them. The CDR3 consists of 16 residues. Germline V gene sequence: CDR1 MNHEY, CDR2 SVGAGI. CDR3 sequence: CASSYSMRGPQETQYF. The CDR3 nucleotides are TGTGCCAGCAGTTACTCCATGCGGGGGCCTCAAGAGACCCAGTACTTC.

This clonotype was seen just once. The rearrangement uses TRBV5-6 and TRBJ1-2; D might be TRBD1 (5 bases). The germline V and J ends were trimmed by 3 bases and 0 bases, with 24 bases remaining between them. This CDR3 spans 19 amino acids. CDR1 is SGHDT and CDR2 is YYEEEE in the germline V gene. CDR3 bases: TGTGCCAGCAGCTCTCAATCCGACAGACTCGGCCCCTCTAACTATGGCTACACCTTC. Its protein is CASSSQSDRLGPSNYGYTF.

This chain links TRBV30 with TRBJ1-2; 9 bases line up with TRBD1. The V and J ends lost 2 bases and 0 bases, in that order; junction bases with no gene match: 16. The CDR3 has 19 amino acids. CDR1 and CDR2 from the germline V gene are GTSNPN and SVGIG (reference sequence). CDR3 residues: CAWSLWTGDVPTANYGYTF. The DNA for the CDR3 is TGTGCCTGGAGTCTCTGGACAGGGGATGTTCCAACCGCTAACTATGGCTACACCTTC. Looking up the rest from reference TRBV30 and TRBJ1-2 gives the full variable domain: SQTIHQWPATLVQPVGSPLSLECTVEGTSNPNLYWYRQAAGRGLQLLFYSVGIGQISSEVPQNLSASRPQDRQFILSSKKLLLSDSGFYLCAWSLWTGDVPTANYGYTFGSGTRLTVV.

This sequence joins TRBV10-3 and TRBJ1-1; D is uncertain. Germline CDR1 reads ENHRY; CDR2 reads SYGVKD. CDR3 length equals 14 residues. Trimming removed 4 bases from V and 0 bases from J, with 9 bases in between. The CDR3: CAISGTTVNTEAFF. The DNA of the CDR3 is TGTGCCATCAGTGGCACTACAGTGAACACTGAAGCTTTCTTT.

The chain is built from TRBV6-2 or TRBV6-3 and TRBJ2-1, with TRBD2 identical over 11 bases. Germline trimming cut 6 bases from V and 6 bases from J; bases unmatched to any gene: 4. This CDR3 is 14 amino acids long. CDR1 and CDR2 (germline): MNHEY, SVGEGT. The CDR3 region is CASRQTSGGNEQFF. The CDR3, as DNA: TGTGCCAGCAGACAAACTAGCGGGGGCAATGAGCAGTTCTTC.

The gene calls are TRBV20-1 and TRBJ2-7, with D perhaps matching TRBD1 (6 bases). CDR3 length: 15 residues. V gave up 3 bases and J gave up 7 bases, with 22 bases separating them. Germline V gives CDR1 DFQATT, CDR2 SNEGSKA (reference sequence). CDR3 protein: CSARPLGDRYNEQYF. The DNA of the CDR3 is TGCAGTGCTAGGCCCTTGGGTGACAGGTACAATGAGCAGTACTTC.

The rearrangement links TRBV6-5 to TRBJ1-2; possible D gene TRBD1, 6 bases. V lost 6 bases to trimming and J lost 2 bases, with 13 bases between them. The CDR3 extends over 14 amino acids. The germline CDR1 and CDR2 sequences are MNHEY and SVGAGI. DNA for the CDR3: TGTGCCAGCAGGGCCAGACAGGCCAACTATGGCTACACCTTC. This codes for CASRARQANYGYTF.

This clonotype was seen a handful of times. The rearrangement links TRBV30 to TRBJ2-7; D ambiguous. Germline V gene data show CDR1 as GTSNPN and CDR2 as SVGIG (reference sequence). V was shortened by 1 base and J by 0 bases, with 10 bases between the two germline ends. The length of the CDR3 is 14 residues. The CDR3 reads CAWSEDRSSYEQYF. CDR3 DNA: TGTGCCTGGAGTGAAGACCGAAGCTCCTACGAGCAGTACTTC.

In its sample, this clonotype was seen many times. Just one base apart from a much larger clone, this may be a read error. In DNA, the CDR3 is TGCGCCAGCAGCTCGGGGACTAGCGGATACTCCTACAATGAGCAGTACTTC. Protein: CASSSGTSGYSYNEQYF. The gene calls are TRBV5-1 and TRBJ2-1; TRBD2 matches 11 bases. The assigned J gene may be wrong: the sequence end matches TRBJ2-7 better. In germline, CDR1 is SGHRS, CDR2 YFSETQ. This CDR3 has 17 residues.

In this sample, this clonotype turned up many times. The chain is built from TRBV5-1 and TRBJ2-1; weak D call: TRBD2 (6 bases). The germline V gene encodes CDR1 SGHRS and CDR2 YFSETQ. The CDR3 spans 16 residues. Trimming pared 1 base from V and 4 bases from J, leaving 15 bases between. The CDR3 DNA sequence: TGCGCCAGCAGCTTGCCCTTACCGGGGGAGTACAATGAGCAGTTCTTC. Translation: CASSLPLPGEYNEQFF.

This chain connects TRBV6-5 to TRBJ1-2; the D gene is possibly TRBD1 (5 bases). Trimming removed 9 bases from V and 4 bases from J, with 12 bases in between. The CDR3 contains 12 residues. CDR1 is MNHEY and CDR2 is SVGAGI in the germline V gene. CDR3 protein: CASRDGIYGYTF. The CDR3 DNA reads TGTGCCAGTCGGGACGGGATCTATGGCTACACCTTC.

The chain employs TRBV9 and TRBJ1-4; D is ambiguous. The V gene lost 0 bases and the J gene lost 8 bases, with 14 bases spanning the gap. Germline V lookup: CDR1 SGDLS, CDR2 YYNGEE. The CDR3 totals 15 residues. The CDR3, as DNA: TGTGCCAGCAGCGTAGATGATACCCCGGGGGAAAAACTGTTTTTT. This encodes CASSVDDTPGEKLFF.

The chain combines TRBV7-2 with TRBJ2-3; 9 bases map to TRBD2. J lost 6 bases, V lost 5 bases, and 6 bases had no gene match. This CDR3 is 14 amino acids long. Germline V lookup: CDR1 SGHTA, CDR2 FQGNSA. Written as DNA, the CDR3 is TGTGCCAGCAGCCCTAGCGGGGCGGGGGATACGCAGTATTTT. Encoded protein: CASSPSGAGDTQYF.

This clonotype was recorded a few times. The chain combines TRBV20-1 with TRBJ2-7; D may be TRBD1 (6 bases). Germline V gene data show CDR1 as DFQATT and CDR2 as SNEGSKA (reference sequence). V lost 6 bases to trimming and J lost 0 bases, with 15 bases between them. The CDR3 is made up of 14 amino acids. The CDR3 protein is CSAIRQASSYEQYF. DNA for the CDR3: TGCAGTGCCATTAGACAGGCGAGCTCCTACGAGCAGTACTTC.

The CDR3 region has the DNA TGTGCCAGCATATCGGGACGCCACTATGGCTACACCTTC. Translation: CASISGRHYGYTF. The rearrangement uses TRBV6-1 and TRBJ1-2, with D tentatively TRBD1 (5 bases). The CDR3 loop spans 13 amino acids. Per germline, CDR1 MNHNS and CDR2 SASEGT. V was shortened by 7 bases and J by 3 bases, with 12 bases between the two germline ends.

The table lists this clonotype with a few counts. This chain uses TRBV29-1 with TRBJ2-1; TRBD2 agrees at 9 bases. Germline V gives CDR1 SQVTM, CDR2 ANQGSEA. The CDR3 has 14 residues. J was trimmed by 5 bases and V by 2 bases; bases with no gene match: 4. The CDR3 reads CSVERLAADNEQFF. In DNA form, the CDR3 reads TGCAGCGTTGAAAGACTAGCGGCGGACAATGAGCAGTTCTTC.

This clonotype appeared many times. This sequence joins TRBV7-9 and TRBJ1-2, with 7 bases that match TRBD1. CDR3 length: 17 amino acids. Germline V gene data show CDR1 as SEHNR and CDR2 as FQNEAQ (reference sequence). The trim removed 3 bases at V and 1 base at J, leaving 11 bases unmatched. The CDR3 coding sequence is TGTGCCAGCAGCTTTTCGGGACAGCGACTTCGTAACTATGGCTACACCTTC. Encoded protein: CASSFSGQRLRNYGYTF.

CDR3 DNA: TGTGCCAGCAGCCAACCCCGGGACAGGAGTACCTACGAGCAGTACTTC. Translation: CASSQPRDRSTYEQYF. The chain uses TRBV28 and TRBJ2-4, with 8 bases matching TRBD1. The J call may be incorrect, as the DNA end agrees better with TRBJ2-7. The germline gives CDR1 MDHEN, CDR2 SYDVKM. The CDR3 spans 16 residues.

The V and J genes are TRBV27 and TRBJ2-3, with 8 bases lining up with TRBD2. Losses at the gene ends were 5 bases for V and 2 bases for J; bases not matched to a gene: 9. The CDR3 extends over 16 amino acids. Germline CDR1 MNHEY, CDR2 SMNVEV (reference sequence). The CDR3 DNA sequence: TGTGCCAGCAGTCCCGAAGCGGGGGCCTACACAGATACGCAGTATTTT. It specifies CASSPEAGAYTDTQYF.

This clonotype was observed a handful of times. This chain links TRBV10-2 with TRBJ2-7; tentatively, D is TRBD1 (7 bases). V was cut by 0 bases and J by 2 bases, with 14 bases left in between. Per the germline V gene, CDR1 is WSHSY and CDR2 is SAAADI. There are 16 residues in the CDR3. CDR3 DNA: TGCGCCAGCAGTGAGTCTTGGGGGGACAGAGCCTACGAGCAGTACTTC. This encodes CASSESWGDRAYEQYF.

The V and J genes are TRBV19 and TRBJ2-1, with 8 bases that match TRBD1. This CDR3 comprises 16 residues. Looked up from germline, CDR1 is LNHDA and CDR2 is SQIVND (reference sequence). Unmatched junction bases numbered 17, after V lost 6 bases and J lost 10 bases. CDR3 in amino acids: CASSPQDQDRVDEQFF. The CDR3 DNA reads as TGTGCCAGTAGCCCCCAGGATCAGGACAGGGTTGACGAGCAGTTCTTC.